What follows are 20 T cell receptor beta chains derived from one specimen sequenced in a study of T cell clonality in common variable immunodeficiency. Study-level points and caveats: Common variable immunodeficiency TCR beta sequences reportedly had fewer deletions and N-nucleotide insertions.

The assay was immunoSEQ multiplex PCR, and TCRdb's table has in-frame clones only and misses some. Recorded here are about 34,000 clones, none singletons. Their recognized antigens are unknown. The specimen sequenced was peripheral blood mononuclear cells. The receptors derive from a human donor with common variable immunodeficiency.

At least ten counts were recorded for this clone. The read ends 3 residues shy of where the CDR3 ends; the end is completed using the germline J gene. The chain uses TRBV20-1 and TRBJ2-5; D remains ambiguous. Germline assignment: CDR1 DFQATT and CDR2 SNEGSKA (reference sequence). The CDR3 runs to 13 residues. Trimming took off 5 bases at V and 5 bases at J, with 15 bases between the two ends. The DNA read from the CDR3 is TGCAGTGCTGGCTGGCCTTCAGAGGAGACC. Translating it yields CSAGWPSEET. The CDR3 in its entirety is CSAGWPSEETQYF.

As concerns this clone: The observed sequence ends 3 residues before the CDR3 terminus, with the missing tail filled in from the germline J gene. The chain links TRBV27 to TRBJ2-7; 7 bases fit TRBD1. This CDR3 spans 14 amino acids. Germline CDR1 is MNHEY and CDR2 is SMNVEV (reference sequence). J gave up 3 bases and V 0 bases, and 2 bases lay outside the gene matches. CDR3 protein: CASSLSGDSYEQYF. CDR3 DNA (partial): TGTGCCAGCAGTTTATCGGGGGACAGCTACGAG.

The DNA read from the CDR3 is TGTGCCAGCAGTGAAGCGGGACTAGTGGGCGGCGAGACC. It codes for CASSEAGLVGGET. In full, the CDR3 is CASSEAGLVGGETQYF. The chain couples TRBV6-1 to TRBJ2-5, with TRBD2 matching over 8 bases. The read terminates 3 residues ahead of where the CDR3 ends, so the germline J gene completes it. The ends lost 0 bases at V and 5 bases at J; junction bases unmatched: 8. CDR3 length equals 16 residues. Germline V gene data show CDR1 as MNHNS and CDR2 as SASEGT.

There are many counts of this clone. The read stops 3 residues short of the end of the CDR3; the missing end is completed from the germline J gene. The V and J genes are TRBV29-1 and TRBJ2-3; D is perhaps TRBD2 (5 bases). The V end lost 1 base, the J end lost 2 bases, and 13 bases lay between the germline ends. This CDR3 contains 15 residues. Germline V gene sequence: CDR1 SQVTM, CDR2 ANQGSEA. Partial CDR3 DNA: TGCAGCGTTGAAGGGGTAGCGCTAAACACAGATACG. Its protein is CSVEGVALNTDT. The entire CDR3 protein reads CSVEGVALNTDTQYF.

In this sample, this clone turned up a few times. The missing CDR3 end, 3 residues past where the read stops, is filled in from the germline J gene. The chain uses TRBV19 and TRBJ1-1; D is perhaps TRBD1 (5 bases). This CDR3 has 18 amino acids. V lost 6 bases and J lost 0, with 23 bases in between. From germline, CDR1 is LNHDA and CDR2 SQIVND (reference sequence). CDR3 sequence: CASRRGVGNGYMNTEAFF. Partial CDR3 DNA: TGTGCCAGTAGAAGAGGGGTTGGCAACGGATACATGAACACTGAA.

This clone was seen many times. The read finishes 3 residues shy of the CDR3 end, and the germline J gene is used to complete it. Additional DNA sequences in this sample encode the identical CDR3. The chain links TRBV5-6 to TRBJ1-4, with D possibly matching TRBD1 (5 bases). The CDR3 extends over 13 amino acids. Per the germline V gene, CDR1 is SGHDT and CDR2 is YYEEEE. The V end lost 0 bases, the J end lost 10 bases, and 10 bases lay between the germline ends. The DNA read from the CDR3 is TGTGCCAGCAGCTTGGTCACAGGTCGAAAA. It yields the protein CASSLVTGRK. The whole CDR3 sequence reads CASSLVTGRKLFF.

This clone was counted many times. The read stops 3 residues short of the end of the CDR3; the missing end is completed from the germline J gene. The J gene is TRBJ1-1, the V gene TRBV15; possible D gene TRBD1, 6 bases. V lost 1 base and J lost 6, with 12 bases in between. Germline V gene data show CDR1 as LNHNV and CDR2 as YYDKDF (reference sequence). The CDR3 has 14 amino acids. The CDR3 protein is CATSRAGGNAEAFF. The sequenced part of the CDR3 DNA is TGTGCCACCAGCAGAGCTGGGGGCAACGCTGAA.

In this sample, this clone turned up a few times. Sequencing ends 3 residues short of the CDR3 end; the germline J gene provides the rest. The chain uses TRBV6-2 or TRBV6-3 and TRBJ2-7; D is possibly TRBD1 (6 bases). Germline CDR1 MNHEY, CDR2 SVGEGT. V gave up 6 bases and J gave up 2 bases, with 17 bases separating them. This CDR3 has 15 residues. The sequenced part of the CDR3 DNA is TGTGCCAGCAGCCTCCCGCCAGGGGAACCCTACGAG. Its translation is CASSLPPGEPYE. The CDR3, in full, reads CASSLPPGEPYEQYF.

The DNA read from the CDR3 is TGCAGTGCTAGAGCCCCGACTAGCGGGGTCGGTTACGGGTACAATGAG. Amino acids: CSARAPTSGVGYGYNE. In full, the CDR3 reads CSARAPTSGVGYGYNEQFF. This chain uses TRBV20-1 with TRBJ2-1; 11 positions agree with TRBD2. Read data end 3 residues before the CDR3 end; the end is taken from the germline J gene. V was pared by 1 base and J by 4 bases, with 15 bases of the junction left unmatched. Germline CDR1 DFQATT, CDR2 SNEGSKA (reference sequence). There are 19 residues in the CDR3.

There are a few counts of this clone. The read halts 3 residues ahead of the CDR3 end, with the missing end drawn from the germline J gene. The chain recombines TRBV18 with TRBJ2-7; a possible D gene is TRBD1 (5 bases). V lost 3 bases, J lost 4 bases, and 19 bases lay in between. CDR3 length: 16 residues. In germline, CDR1 is KGHSH, CDR2 LQKENI. CDR3 sequence: CASSPQDRIRRYEQYF. Partial CDR3 DNA: TGTGCCAGCTCACCCCAAGACAGAATCCGGCGGTACGAG.

As regards this clone: The read comes to an end 3 residues before the CDR3 does, leaving the germline J gene to fill in the end. Other DNA sequences in the same sample also yield this CDR3. V is TRBV7-7 and J is TRBJ1-1; no reliable D call. Germline V gives CDR1 SSHAT, CDR2 FNYEAQ (reference sequence). V was trimmed by 8 bases and J by 3 bases, leaving 16 bases between them. The CDR3 is 14 amino acids. The CDR3 bases that were read are TGTGCCAGCCGAAGACGGCCGCAGGACACTGAA. It encodes CASRRRPQDTE. The CDR3 in full is CASRRRPQDTEAFF.

This clone was counted ten times or more. The read terminates 3 residues ahead of where the CDR3 ends, so the germline J gene completes it. J is TRBJ2-1 and V is TRBV7-3; 7 bases agree with TRBD2. Germline CDR1 SGHTA, CDR2 FQGTGA. V gave up 3 bases and J gave up 0 bases; unmatched junction bases: 5. The CDR3 contains 16 residues. CDR3: CASSFRLAVSYNEQFF. The DNA read from the CDR3 is TGTGCCAGCAGCTTTCGTCTAGCGGTCTCCTACAATGAG.

Remarks on this clone: The missing CDR3 end, 3 residues past where the read stops, is filled in from the germline J gene. This sequence joins TRBV5-1 and TRBJ2-7; 8 nucleotides match TRBD2. Germline V gene sequence: CDR1 SGHRS, CDR2 YFSETQ. The CDR3 sequence is 15 residues long. Losses at the gene ends were 4 bases for V and 1 base for J; bases not matched to a gene: 7. CDR3 bases read: TGCGCCAGCAGCACCCTGGCGGGAGGATCCTACGAG. It specifies CASSTLAGGSYE. The CDR3 as a whole reads CASSTLAGGSYEQYF.

There are a few counts of this clone. The read ends 3 residues shy of where the CDR3 ends; the end is completed using the germline J gene. This sequence joins TRBV7-2 and TRBJ1-1; no clear D gene. Deletions cut 3 bases from V and 1 base from J, with 12 bases between. This CDR3 has 15 residues. CDR1 is SGHTA and CDR2 is FQGNSA in the germline V gene. The sequenced part of the CDR3 DNA is TGTGCCAGCAGCTTTGTTGAGCTTGGGAACACTGAA. It translates to CASSFVELGNTE. The whole CDR3 sequence is CASSFVELGNTEAFF.

A few counts support this clone. Read data end 3 residues before the CDR3 end; the end is taken from the germline J gene. The chain has TRBV7-2 and TRBJ1-2; tentatively, D is TRBD1 (6 bases). The V gene's germline CDR1 is SGHTA and CDR2 FQGNSA. This CDR3 has 15 amino acids. Trimming took off 2 bases at V and 5 bases at J, with 15 bases between the two ends. CDR3 DNA, as far as it was read: TGTGCCAGCAGCTTACAGCCGGGACAAAAGTATGGC. Protein product: CASSLQPGQKYG. Given in full, the CDR3 is CASSLQPGQKYGYTF.

Many counts were recorded for this clone. The read halts 3 residues ahead of the CDR3 end, with the missing end drawn from the germline J gene. The chain employs TRBV14 and TRBJ2-7; D gene uncertain. The V end was cut by 1 base, the J end by 5 bases, with 15 bases between. This CDR3 has 15 amino acids. CDR1 is SGHDN, CDR2 FVKESK, per germline. The DNA read from the CDR3 is TGTGCCAGCAGCCAAGGGTCCAACTACCTCCACGAG. Residues: CASSQGSNYLHE. The CDR3 reads in full as CASSQGSNYLHEQYF.

Notes on this clone: With the read ending 3 residues before the CDR3 end, the germline J gene is used to fill in that end. The chain links TRBV18 to TRBJ1-4, with D possibly matching TRBD1 (6 bases). This CDR3 has 16 amino acids. Trimming took off 3 bases at V and 4 bases at J, with 15 bases between the two ends. Per germline, CDR1 KGHSH and CDR2 LQKENI. The CDR3: CASSPPKTGDNEKLFF. CDR3 DNA, as far as it was read: TGTGCCAGCTCACCGCCCAAGACAGGAGATAATGAAAAA.

Regarding this clone: The CDR3 end falls 3 residues outside the read, so it is completed with the germline J gene. This chain uses TRBV7-3 with TRBJ2-5, with D unclear. The germline gives CDR1 SGHTA, CDR2 FQGTGA. The CDR3 totals 13 residues. Trimming removed 5 bases at V and 2 bases at J, with 9 bases between. The DNA read from the CDR3 is TGTGCCAGCAGCCCGCGGTGGCAAGAGACC. Protein sequence: CASSPRWQET. The complete CDR3 sequence is CASSPRWQETQYF. Filled out from reference TRBV7-3 and TRBJ2-5, the complete variable domain reads GAGVSQTPSNKVTEKGKYVELRCDPISGHTALYWYRQSLGQGPEFLIYFQGTGAADDSGLPNDRFFAVRPEGSVSTLKIQRTERGDSAVYLCASSPRWQETQYFGPGTRLLVL.

This clone has more than one count but fewer than ten. The read ends 3 residues early relative to the CDR3; the germline J gene fills the gap. The chain has TRBV19 and TRBJ2-3; TRBD2 matches 12 bases. CDR1 is LNHDA and CDR2 is SQIVND in the germline V gene (reference sequence). The CDR3 spans 18 residues. The CDR3 sequence: CASSIGGPGLAGSRAQYF. The part of the CDR3 DNA that was read is TGTGCCAGTAGTATAGGTGGTCCTGGACTAGCGGGAAGCCGGGCG.

The sample holds a few counts of this clone. The DNA ends 3 residues before the CDR3 does, and the rest of the CDR3 is filled in from the germline J gene. The V and J genes are TRBV7-9 and TRBJ1-2, with D possibly being TRBD1 (6 bases). The germline V and J ends were trimmed by 4 bases and 2 bases, with 11 bases remaining between them. The CDR3 runs 14 residues. Germline V gene lookup returns CDR1 SEHNR and CDR2 FQNEAQ (reference sequence). CDR3 protein: CASSYFQGNYGYTF. The sequenced part of the CDR3 DNA is TGTGCCAGCAGCTACTTTCAGGGGAACTATGGC.